Presented here are 22 T cell receptor beta chains from one specimen sequenced in a study of blood T cells in healthy people across ages. Next came a second PCR, run for 7 to 11 cycles, which used a sample-barcoded 5' primer along with a J-beta primer mix. From the 5' RACE reads, TCRdb called clonotypes with MiXCR, one entry per CDR3 protein. The table lists 1.5 million to 2 million distinct CDR3 sequences, 28% of them singletons, with 7.7% in the top ten. The sample consisted of blood. These receptor sequences come from a woman in her 30s in good health.

Remarks on this clonotype: One base away lies a much larger clone, so this may be a sequencing read error. No conserved phenylalanine or tryptophan ends this CDR3, so it is likely a read error. This chain joins TRBV12-3 or TRBV12-4 and TRBJ2-5; maybe TRBD2 (5 bases). CDR3 length equals 14 residues. V dropped 7 bases and J dropped 1 base, with 13 bases sitting between them. The CDR3 nucleotides read TGTGCCAGCACTCCGAGAGGGTTCCAAGAGACCCAGTACTCC. Encoded protein: CASTPRGFQETQYS.

This clonotype came up many times. The V call is TRBV5-1, the J call TRBJ1-1, with D tentatively TRBD1 (5 bases). Trimming cost V 4 bases and J 2 bases, with 15 bases left between them. Germline V gene data show CDR1 as SGHRS and CDR2 as YFSETQ. This CDR3 is 15 amino acids long. Here the CDR3 reads CASSPLGAGNTEAFF. Written as DNA, the CDR3 is TGCGCCAGCAGCCCTCTAGGGGCAGGCAACACTGAAGCTTTCTTT.

The rearrangement joins TRBV6-2 or TRBV6-3 to TRBJ2-1; 12 nucleotides match TRBD2. Per the germline V gene, CDR1 is MNHEY and CDR2 is SVGEGT. There are 14 residues in the CDR3. V dropped 8 bases and J dropped 5; count of bases not matched to a gene: 4. The DNA of the CDR3 is TGTGCCAGCTTTGGACTAGCGGGACACAATGAGCAGTTCTTC. Protein product: CASFGLAGHNEQFF.

This clonotype has just a few counts. This chain links TRBV20-1 with TRBJ2-1; 12 nucleotides agree with TRBD2. Germline CDR1 DFQATT, CDR2 SNEGSKA (reference sequence). J lost 3 bases, V lost 0 bases, and 3 bases had no gene match. CDR3 length equals 16 residues. The CDR3 loop reads CSARETSGSVYNEQFF. The CDR3 DNA follows: TGCAGTGCTAGAGAGACTAGCGGGAGTGTCTACAATGAGCAGTTCTTC.

For this clonotype: Relative to the germline gene, one junction end is altered; a read error may explain this. The chain carries TRBV7-9 and TRBJ2-5; 11 bases are a match to TRBD2. Germline-derived CDR1 and CDR2 are SEHNR and FQNEAQ (reference sequence). This CDR3 spans 15 amino acids. The CDR3 DNA sequence: TGTGCCGGCAGGGTGGGACTAGCGGAGCAAGAGACCCAGTACTTC. Amino acid sequence: CAGRVGLAEQETQYF.

The chain is built from TRBV5-6 and TRBJ1-2; D call uncertain. The CDR3 loop spans 11 amino acids. V dropped 3 bases and J dropped 6 bases, with 6 bases sitting between them. CDR1 is SGHDT, CDR2 YYEEEE, per germline. The CDR3 DNA reads as TGTGCCAGCAGCTCGGAGGATGGCTACACCTTC. Amino acid sequence: CASSSEDGYTF.

This clonotype was observed a few times. The chain employs TRBV6-2 or TRBV6-3 and TRBJ1-5; D unclear. The V and J ends lost 2 bases and 7 bases respectively, with 9 bases between them. CDR3 size: 13 residues. Germline V lookup: CDR1 MNHEY, CDR2 SVGEGT. The CDR3: CASSYILGQPQHF. The CDR3 DNA reads as TGTGCCAGCAGTTACATCCTAGGACAGCCCCAGCATTTT.

This clonotype occurred many times. This chain uses TRBV29-1 with TRBJ2-3, with 9 bases aligning to TRBD1. The CDR3 is 15 residues long. With 7 bases clipped from V and 2 bases from J, the junction kept 10 bases outside the gene matches. Per germline, CDR1 SQVTM and CDR2 ANQGSEA. In DNA, the CDR3 is TGCAGCGCTCGGCCCGGACAGGGGCACACAGATACGCAGTATTTT. The encoded protein is CSARPGQGHTDTQYF.

This clonotype was detected many times. The rearrangement joins TRBV7-7 to TRBJ2-5; D call uncertain. CDR3 length equals 13 residues. Trimming removed 5 bases from V and 3 bases from J, with 10 bases in between. Per germline, CDR1 SSHAT and CDR2 FNYEAQ (reference sequence). The CDR3 region has the DNA TGTGCCAGCAGCACGGCGGTAGAAGAGACCCAGTACTTC. Residues: CASSTAVEETQYF.

Remarks on this clonotype: This may stem from a read error, because a much larger clone lies one nucleotide away. The rearrangement uses TRBV7-6 and TRBJ2-3; 8 bases agree with TRBD2. The germline CDR1 and CDR2 sequences are SGHVS and FNYEAQ. The junction had 13 bases not matched to a gene; V was cut back by 4 bases and J by 10 bases. The CDR3 runs 15 residues. CDR3 coding DNA: TGTGCCAGCAGCTCGACCGGGACTAGGGGGGAAGCGCAGTATTTT. Amino acid sequence: CASSSTGTRGEAQYF.

The count of this clonotype is one. The chain couples TRBV24-1 to TRBJ2-5, with D tentatively TRBD2 (6 bases). This CDR3 has 14 amino acids. Germline CDR1 KGHDR, CDR2 SFDVKD. CDR3 region: CVHRSRPRRAGGYF. The CDR3 DNA follows: TGTGTCCACCGGTCAAGGCCCCGGAGGGCCGGGGGGTACTTC.

This clonotype has a handful of counts. This chain links TRBV20-1 with TRBJ1-5; D remains ambiguous. The CDR3 has 15 amino acids. Germline values: CDR1 DFQATT, CDR2 SNEGSKA (reference sequence). V dropped 0 bases and J dropped 3 bases, with 12 bases sitting between them. CDR3 protein: CSARDVGSANQPQHF. The CDR3 coding sequence is TGCAGTGCTAGAGATGTGGGAAGCGCCAATCAGCCCCAGCATTTT.

The chain uses TRBV5-1 and TRBJ1-6; 7 nucleotides line up with TRBD1. Germline V gene data show CDR1 as SGHRS and CDR2 as YFSETQ. Germline trimming cut 1 base from V and 8 bases from J; bases unmatched to any gene: 9. This CDR3 is 16 amino acids long. Here the CDR3 reads CASSLSGGQTDSPLHF. The CDR3 DNA reads TGCGCCAGCAGCTTGTCGGGGGGACAGACCGATTCACCCCTCCACTTT.

This clonotype was seen ten or more times. The genes are TRBV12-3 or TRBV12-4 and TRBJ2-5; weak D call: TRBD1 (6 bases). Trimming shortened V by 7 bases and J by 4 bases, and 13 bases separated the two germline ends. This CDR3 comprises 13 residues. CDR3 protein: CASKGRGGETQYF. DNA of the CDR3: TGTGCCAGCAAGGGCAGGGGTGGAGAGACCCAGTACTTC.

This clonotype came up a few times. The chain has TRBV7-2 and TRBJ2-6, with a tentative D call TRBD2 (5 bases). The CDR3 totals 17 residues. Trimming stripped 2 bases from V and 2 bases from J, with 13 bases between. Germline CDR1 SGHTA, CDR2 FQGNSA. This chain's CDR3 is CASSLIPRGAGANVLTF. As DNA, the CDR3 is TGTGCCAGCAGCTTAATTCCTCGGGGAGCTGGGGCCAACGTCCTGACTTTC.

This clonotype showed up many times. The CDR3 DNA reads TGTGCCAGCAGTTACACGGCTTCCTACGAGCAGTACTTC. It specifies CASSYTASYEQYF. This chain joins TRBV6-2 or TRBV6-3 and TRBJ2-7, with D unclear. CDR3 length: 13 amino acids. The V gene lost 2 bases and the J gene lost 1 base, with 6 bases spanning the gap. CDR1 MNHEY and CDR2 SVGEGT come from the germline V gene.

In its sample, this clonotype was seen a few times. This sequence joins TRBV11-2 and TRBJ2-3; 11 bases line up with TRBD1. Germline assignment: CDR1 SGHAT and CDR2 FQNNGV. The CDR3 is 16 residues long. J gave up 3 bases and V 7 bases, and 9 bases lay outside the gene matches. In DNA form, the CDR3 reads TGTGCCAGCACCCCGAGGGACAGGGGGTTTACAGATACGCAGTATTTT. Translated: CASTPRDRGFTDTQYF.

The V gene is TRBV27, the J gene TRBJ2-1; 7 bases are a match to TRBD2. The germline gives CDR1 MNHEY, CDR2 SMNVEV (reference sequence). The V and J ends lost 0 bases and 2 bases, in that order; junction bases with no gene match: 1. This CDR3 is built from 15 residues. The CDR3 coding sequence is TGTGCCAGCAGTTTATCAGCGGGAACCTACAATGAGCAGTTCTTC. As protein: CASSLSAGTYNEQFF.

This clonotype was counted a few times. V usage is TRBV12-3 or TRBV12-4 and J usage is TRBJ2-3; D gene ambiguous. The V gene lost 5 bases and the J gene lost 2 bases, with 8 bases spanning the gap. The CDR3 runs 13 residues. The CDR3 protein is CASSRVITDTQYF. For the CDR3, the DNA is TGTGCCAGCAGTAGAGTGATCACAGATACGCAGTATTTT.

The chain has TRBV12-5 and TRBJ2-7, with 8 positions matching TRBD2. Germline V gives CDR1 LGHNT, CDR2 FRNRAP. The CDR3 runs 14 residues. V shed 2 bases, J shed 5 bases, and the junction held 5 bases outside the gene matches. The CDR3 reads CASGLSGSFDEQYF. The CDR3 DNA reads TGTGCTAGTGGTTTGAGCGGGAGCTTCGACGAGCAGTACTTC.

CDR3 DNA: TGCGCCAGCAGCCATTCAGGGGCGCGGGGCAATCAGCCCCAGCATTTT. Residues: CASSHSGARGNQPQHF. This chain uses TRBV4-1 with TRBJ1-5; tentatively, D is TRBD1 (6 bases). The CDR3 totals 16 residues. Trimming left V 3 bases short and J 2 bases short, with 14 bases between. CDR1 MGHRA and CDR2 YSYEKL come from the germline V gene.

This clonotype was counted once. The chain is built from TRBV28 and TRBJ1-1; possibly TRBD1 for D (6 bases). Trimming stripped 7 bases from V and 4 bases from J, with 10 bases between. CDR3 length equals 12 residues. CDR1 and CDR2 from the germline V gene are MDHEN and SYDVKM. The CDR3 protein is CASIVGGTEAFF. The CDR3 coding sequence is TGTGCCAGCATCGTAGGGGGCACTGAAGCTTTCTTT. Based on the CDR3 plus reference TRBV28 and TRBJ1-1, the full variable domain is DVKVTQSSRYLVKRTGEKVFLECVQDMDHENMFWYRQDPGLGLRLIYFSYDVKMKEKGDIPEGYSVSREKKERFSLILESASTNQTSMYLCASIVGGTEAFFGQGTRLTVV.